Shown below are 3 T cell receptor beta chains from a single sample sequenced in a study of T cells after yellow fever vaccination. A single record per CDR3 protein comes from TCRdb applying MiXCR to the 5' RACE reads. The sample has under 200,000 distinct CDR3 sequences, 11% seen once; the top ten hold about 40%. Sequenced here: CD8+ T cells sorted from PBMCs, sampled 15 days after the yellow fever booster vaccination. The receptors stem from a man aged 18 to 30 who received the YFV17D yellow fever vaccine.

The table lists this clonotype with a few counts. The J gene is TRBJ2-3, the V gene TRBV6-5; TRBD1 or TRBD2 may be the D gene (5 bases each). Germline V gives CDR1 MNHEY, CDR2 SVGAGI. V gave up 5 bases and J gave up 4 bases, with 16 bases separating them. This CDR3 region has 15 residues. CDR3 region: CASSTGTAPPDTQYF. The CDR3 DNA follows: TGTGCCAGCAGTACCGGGACCGCCCCCCCAGATACGCAGTATTTT.

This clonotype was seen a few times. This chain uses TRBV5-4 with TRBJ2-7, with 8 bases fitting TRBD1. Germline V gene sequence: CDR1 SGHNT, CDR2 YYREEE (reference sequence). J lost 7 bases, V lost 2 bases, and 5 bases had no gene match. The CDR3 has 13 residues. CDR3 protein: CASSFSGGEEQYV. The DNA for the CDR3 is TGTGCCAGCAGCTTTTCAGGGGGCGAAGAGCAGTACGTC.

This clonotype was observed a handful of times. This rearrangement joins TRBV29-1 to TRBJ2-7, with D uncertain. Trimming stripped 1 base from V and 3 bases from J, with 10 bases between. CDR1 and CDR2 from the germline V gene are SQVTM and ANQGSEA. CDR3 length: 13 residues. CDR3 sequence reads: CSVEGADNYEQYF. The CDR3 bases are TGCAGCGTTGAAGGGGCCGACAACTACGAGCAGTACTTC.